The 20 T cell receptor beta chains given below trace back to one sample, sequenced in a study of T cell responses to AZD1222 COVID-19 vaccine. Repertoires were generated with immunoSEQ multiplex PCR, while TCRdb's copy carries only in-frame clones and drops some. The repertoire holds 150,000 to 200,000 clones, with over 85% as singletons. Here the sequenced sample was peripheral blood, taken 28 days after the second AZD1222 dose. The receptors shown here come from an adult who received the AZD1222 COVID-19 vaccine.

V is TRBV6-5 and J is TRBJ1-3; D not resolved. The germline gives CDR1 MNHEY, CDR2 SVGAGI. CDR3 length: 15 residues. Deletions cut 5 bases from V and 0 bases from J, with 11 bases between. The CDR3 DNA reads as TGTGCCAGCAGTCTAGTTTACGGCTCTGGAAACACCATATATTTT. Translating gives CASSLVYGSGNTIYF.

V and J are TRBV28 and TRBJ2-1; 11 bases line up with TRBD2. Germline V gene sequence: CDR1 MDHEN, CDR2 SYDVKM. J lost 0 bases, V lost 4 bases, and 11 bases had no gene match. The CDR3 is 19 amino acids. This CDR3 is CASSSPLAGGLSSYNEQFF. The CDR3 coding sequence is TGTGCCAGCAGTTCCCCCCTAGCGGGGGGCCTCTCCTCCTACAATGAGCAGTTCTTC.

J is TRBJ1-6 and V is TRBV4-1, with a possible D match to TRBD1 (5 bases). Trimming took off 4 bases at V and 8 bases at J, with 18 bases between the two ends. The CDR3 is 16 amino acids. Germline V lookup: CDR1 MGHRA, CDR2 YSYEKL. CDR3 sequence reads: CASSPVPGGGDSPLHF. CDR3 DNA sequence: TGCGCCAGCAGCCCAGTGCCCGGGGGAGGAGATTCACCCCTCCACTTT.

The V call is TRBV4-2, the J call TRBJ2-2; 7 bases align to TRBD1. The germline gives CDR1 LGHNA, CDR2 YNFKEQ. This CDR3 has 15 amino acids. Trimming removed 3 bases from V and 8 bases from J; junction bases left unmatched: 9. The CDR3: CASSHSTGFEGELFF. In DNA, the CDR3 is TGTGCCAGCAGCCACTCGACAGGGTTTGAGGGGGAGCTGTTTTTT.

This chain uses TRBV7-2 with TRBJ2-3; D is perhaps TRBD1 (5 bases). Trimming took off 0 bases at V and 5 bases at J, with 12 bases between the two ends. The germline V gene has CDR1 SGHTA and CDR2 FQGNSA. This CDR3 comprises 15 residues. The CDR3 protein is CASSLAGQRGDTQYF. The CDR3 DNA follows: TGTGCCAGCAGCTTAGCGGGTCAAAGGGGAGATACGCAGTATTTT.

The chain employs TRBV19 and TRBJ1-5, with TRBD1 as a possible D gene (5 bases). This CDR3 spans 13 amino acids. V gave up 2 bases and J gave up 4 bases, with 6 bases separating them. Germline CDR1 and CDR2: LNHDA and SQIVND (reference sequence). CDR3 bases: TGTGCCAGTAGTATATGGGGGAATCAGCCCCAGCATTTT. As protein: CASSIWGNQPQHF.

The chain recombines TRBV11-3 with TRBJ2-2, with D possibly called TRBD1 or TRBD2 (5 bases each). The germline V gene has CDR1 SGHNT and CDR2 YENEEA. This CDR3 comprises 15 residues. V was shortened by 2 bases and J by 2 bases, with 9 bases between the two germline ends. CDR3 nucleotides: TGTGCCAGCAGCTTAAGAGGGACCAACACCGGGGAGCTGTTTTTT. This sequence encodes CASSLRGTNTGELFF.

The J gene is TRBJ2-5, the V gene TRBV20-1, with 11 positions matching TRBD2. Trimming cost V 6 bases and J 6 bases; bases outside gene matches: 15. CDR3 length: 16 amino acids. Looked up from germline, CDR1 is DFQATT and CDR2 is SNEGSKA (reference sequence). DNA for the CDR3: TGCAGTGCCAGTAGCGGGGGGGCCGGATCCCGGAAGACCCAGTACTTC. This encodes CSASSGGAGSRKTQYF.

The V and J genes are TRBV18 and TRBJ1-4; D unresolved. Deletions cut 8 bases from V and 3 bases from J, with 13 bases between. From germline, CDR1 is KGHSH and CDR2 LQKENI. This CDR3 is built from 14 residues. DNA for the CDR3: TGTGCCAGCGACCCCGTGGATCCTAATGAAAAACTGTTTTTT. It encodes CASDPVDPNEKLFF.

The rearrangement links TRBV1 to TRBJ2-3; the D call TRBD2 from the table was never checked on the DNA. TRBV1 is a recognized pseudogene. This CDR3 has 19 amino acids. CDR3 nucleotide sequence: TGCACCAGCAGCCCAAAGGGACTAGCGCTCCCTTCTAGCACAGATACGCAGTATTTT. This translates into CTSSPKGLALPSSTDTQYF.

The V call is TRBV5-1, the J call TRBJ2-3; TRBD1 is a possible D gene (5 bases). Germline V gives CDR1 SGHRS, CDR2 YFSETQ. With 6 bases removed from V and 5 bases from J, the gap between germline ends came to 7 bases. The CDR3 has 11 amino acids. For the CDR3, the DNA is TGCGCCAGCAACGACAGAGATACGCAGTATTTT. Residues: CASNDRDTQYF. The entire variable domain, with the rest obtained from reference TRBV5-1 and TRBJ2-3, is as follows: KAGVTQTPRYLIKTRGQQVTLSCSPISGHRSVSWYQQTPGQGLQFLFEYFSETQRNKGNFPGRFSGRQFSNSRSEMNVSTLELGDSALYLCASNDRDTQYFGPGTRLTVL.

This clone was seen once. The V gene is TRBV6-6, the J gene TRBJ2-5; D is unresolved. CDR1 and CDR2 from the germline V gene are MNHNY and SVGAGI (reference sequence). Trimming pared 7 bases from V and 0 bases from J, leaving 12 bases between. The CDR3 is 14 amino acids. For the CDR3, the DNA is TGTGCCAGCAAAGACACACTGTACCAAGAGACCCAGTACTTC. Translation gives CASKDTLYQETQYF.

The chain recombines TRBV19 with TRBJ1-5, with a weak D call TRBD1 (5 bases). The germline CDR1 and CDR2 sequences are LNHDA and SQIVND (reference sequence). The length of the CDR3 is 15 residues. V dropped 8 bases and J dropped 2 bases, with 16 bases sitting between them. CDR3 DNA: TGTGCCAGTGATATCAGGGTAAGCGGCAATCAGCCCCAGCATTTT. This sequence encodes CASDIRVSGNQPQHF. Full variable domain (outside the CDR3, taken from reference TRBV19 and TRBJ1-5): DGGITQSPKYLFRKEGQNVTLSCEQNLNHDAMYWYRQDPGQGLRLIYYSQIVNDFQKGDIAEGYSVSREKKESFPLTVTSAQKNPTAFYLCASDIRVSGNQPQHFGDGTRLSIL.

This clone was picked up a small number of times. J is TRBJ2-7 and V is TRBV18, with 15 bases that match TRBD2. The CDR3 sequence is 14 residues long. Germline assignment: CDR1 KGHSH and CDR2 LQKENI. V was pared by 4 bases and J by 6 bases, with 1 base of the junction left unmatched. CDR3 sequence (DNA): TGTGCCAGCTCACTGGGACTAGCGGGGGGCGAGCAGTACTTC. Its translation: CASSLGLAGGEQYF.

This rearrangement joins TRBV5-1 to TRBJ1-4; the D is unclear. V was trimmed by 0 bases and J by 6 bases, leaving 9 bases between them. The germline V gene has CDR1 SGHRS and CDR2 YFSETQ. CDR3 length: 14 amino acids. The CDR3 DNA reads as TGCGCCAGCAGCTTGGAAGCTGGAGATGAAAAACTGTTTTTT. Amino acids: CASSLEAGDEKLFF. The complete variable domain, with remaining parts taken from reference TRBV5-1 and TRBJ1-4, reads KAGVTQTPRYLIKTRGQQVTLSCSPISGHRSVSWYQQTPGQGLQFLFEYFSETQRNKGNFPGRFSGRQFSNSRSEMNVSTLELGDSALYLCASSLEAGDEKLFFGSGTQLSVL.

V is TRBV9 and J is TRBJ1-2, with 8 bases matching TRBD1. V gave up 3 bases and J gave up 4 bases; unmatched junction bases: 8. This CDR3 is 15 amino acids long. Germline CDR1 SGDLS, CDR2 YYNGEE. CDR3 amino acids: CASSEGQGGFYGYTF. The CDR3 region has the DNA TGTGCCAGCAGCGAAGGACAGGGTGGCTTCTATGGCTACACCTTC. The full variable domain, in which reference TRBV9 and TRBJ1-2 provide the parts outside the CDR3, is DSGVTQTPKHLITATGQRVTLRCSPRSGDLSVYWYQQSLDQGLQFLIQYYNGEERAKGNILERFSAQQFPDLHSELNLSSLELGDSALYFCASSEGQGGFYGYTFGSGTRLTVV.

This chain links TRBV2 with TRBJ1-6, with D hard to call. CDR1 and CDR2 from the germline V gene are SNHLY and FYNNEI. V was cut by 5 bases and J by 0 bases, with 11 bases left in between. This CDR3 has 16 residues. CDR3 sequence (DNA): TGTGCCAGCAGTCGGACCCACAGCTCCTATAATTCACCCCTCCACTTT. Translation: CASSRTHSSYNSPLHF.

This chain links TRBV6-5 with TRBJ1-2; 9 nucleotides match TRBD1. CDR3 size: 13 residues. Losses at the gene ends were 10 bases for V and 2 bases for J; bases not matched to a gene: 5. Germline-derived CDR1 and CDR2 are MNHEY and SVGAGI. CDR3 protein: CATGTGLNYGYTF. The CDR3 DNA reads TGTGCCACCGGGACAGGGCTAAACTATGGCTACACCTTC.

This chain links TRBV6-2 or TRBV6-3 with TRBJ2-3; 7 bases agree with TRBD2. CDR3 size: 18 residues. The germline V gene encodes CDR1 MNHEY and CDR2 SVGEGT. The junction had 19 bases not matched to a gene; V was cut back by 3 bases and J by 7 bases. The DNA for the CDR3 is TGTGCCAGCAGTTATTGGGGCCGATGGACCGCGCGGGGGAATACGCAGTATTTT. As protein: CASSYWGRWTARGNTQYF.

The CDR3: CASSLYGNEKLFF. The DNA for the CDR3 is TGTGCCAGCAGTTTATATGGAAATGAAAAACTGTTTTTT. This chain uses TRBV12-3 or TRBV12-4 with TRBJ1-4; D unresolved. The V end lost 2 bases, the J end lost 5 bases, and 6 bases lay between the germline ends. The CDR3 consists of 13 residues.